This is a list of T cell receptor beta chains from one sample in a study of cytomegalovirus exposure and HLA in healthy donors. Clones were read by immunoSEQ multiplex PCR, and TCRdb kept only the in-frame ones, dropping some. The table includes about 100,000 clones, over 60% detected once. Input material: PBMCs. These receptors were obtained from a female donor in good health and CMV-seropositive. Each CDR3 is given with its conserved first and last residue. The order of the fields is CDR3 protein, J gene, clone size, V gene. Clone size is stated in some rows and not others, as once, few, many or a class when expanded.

CDR3: CSSSLGRAYGYTF
J: TRBJ1-2
size: .
V: TRBV7-9

CDR3: CASSLEGQLMFF
J: TRBJ2-1
size: .
V: TRBV5-1

CDR3: CASTGQEALTGELFF
J: TRBJ2-2
size: few
V: TRBV21-1

CDR3: CASSPVPQGAQMNTEAFF
J: TRBJ1-1
size: .
V: TRBV18

CDR3: CASSLGRSGGSYNEQFF
J: TRBJ2-1
size: once
V: TRBV11-2

CDR3: CASSQVGASATYEQYF
J: TRBJ2-7
size: .
V: TRBV4-2

CDR3: CASSYGTGEVGELFF
J: TRBJ2-2
size: few
V: TRBV6-5

CDR3: CASSSRGIDYGYTF
J: TRBJ1-2
size: .
V: TRBV27

CDR3: CASSQDRAGGSQETQYF
J: TRBJ2-5
size: .
V: TRBV4-1

CDR3: CASKGGRAGETQYF
J: TRBJ2-5
size: few
V: TRBV2

CDR3: CASSVDAGQSYGYTF
J: TRBJ1-2
size: .
V: TRBV9

CDR3: CASRDPGRGEQFF
J: TRBJ2-1
size: .
V: TRBV6-1

CDR3: CASSLTGSSSGANVLTF
J: TRBJ2-6
size: .
V: TRBV6-4

CDR3: CASSPRVLTDTQYF
J: TRBJ2-3
size: .
V: TRBV7-8

CDR3: CASSTGLADYEQYF
J: TRBJ2-7
size: .
V: TRBV6-5

CDR3: CAWSVAGNAEAFF
J: TRBJ1-1
size: .
V: TRBV30

CDR3: CASSHQGNGQFF
J: TRBJ2-1
size: .
V: TRBV27

CDR3: CASSLRSSGADTQYF
J: TRBJ2-3
size: .
V: TRBV5-6

CDR3: CASSGDRGLDGYTF
J: TRBJ1-2
size: .
V: TRBV25-1

CDR3: CASSLDPITDTQYF
J: TRBJ2-3
size: .
V: TRBV7-9

CDR3: CASSPNDRNTGELFF
J: TRBJ2-2
size: .
V: TRBV18

CDR3: CASRGTGDTGELFF
J: TRBJ2-2
size: .
V: TRBV6-1

CDR3: CASSLLGGDSTDTQYF
J: TRBJ2-3
size: .
V: TRBV7-2

CDR3: CASSLGPSSGGTYEQYF
J: TRBJ2-7
size: .
V: TRBV5-1

CDR3: CASSYSTWNTGELFF
J: TRBJ2-2
size: .
V: TRBV6-5

CDR3: CASSHSSGSYNEQFF
J: TRBJ2-1
size: .
V: TRBV7-2

CDR3: CATSLSNQPQHF
J: TRBJ1-5
size: .
V: TRBV15

CDR3: CASSEWGDAKNIQYF
J: TRBJ2-4
size: .
V: TRBV2

CDR3: CASSPGLDEQFF
J: TRBJ2-1
size: once
V: TRBV7-8

CDR3: CASSHDTGNTEAFF
J: TRBJ1-1
size: once
V: TRBV4-3

CDR3: CASSPLTSGFATDTQYF
J: TRBJ2-3
size: .
V: TRBV7-8

CDR3: CASTGTGTKYEQYF
J: TRBJ2-7
size: .
V: TRBV19

CDR3: CAISESGLVPQYF
J: TRBJ2-5
size: once
V: TRBV10-3